The 15 T cell receptor beta chains given below trace back to one sample, sequenced in a study of monozygotic twins with inflammatory bowel disease. Following a re-call of the 5' RACE reads, TCRdb has one entry per CDR3 protein and lacks DNA. This listing includes around 190,000 distinct CDR3 sequences. The material sequenced was blood. These receptors came from a human donor with ulcerative colitis or Crohn's disease, or a healthy co-twin of an affected twin (not recorded which).

The J gene is TRBJ1-1, the V gene TRBV5-1; without DNA, the TCRdb call of TRBD1 cannot be checked. The CDR3 is made up of 16 amino acids. CDR1 and CDR2 (germline): SGHRS, YFSETQ. The chain's CDR3 is CASSYLIRDRGAEAFF.

The chain carries TRBV19 and TRBJ1-4; TCRdb calls TRBD1, which cannot be checked without DNA. Germline V gene sequence: CDR1 LNHDA, CDR2 SQIVND (reference sequence). The CDR3 runs to 14 residues. The CDR3 sequence: CASSADRGDEKLFF.

The gene calls are TRBV10-3 and TRBJ2-1; the D call from TCRdb, TRBD1, cannot be confirmed without DNA. Germline V gene data show CDR1 as ENHRY and CDR2 as SYGVKD. The CDR3 runs to 15 residues. CDR3 residues: CAISRGRGPYNEQFF.

The gene calls are TRBV12-3 or TRBV12-4 and TRBJ2-6; the D call from TCRdb, TRBD1, cannot be confirmed without DNA. The CDR3 is 19 amino acids. CDR3 sequence reads: CASSRPQGIQAEGANVLTF.

This rearrangement joins TRBV5-1 to TRBJ2-7; TCRdb reports TRBD1, a call that lacks DNA to check it against. The CDR3 totals 15 residues. Germline V gene data show CDR1 as SGHRS and CDR2 as YFSETQ. CDR3 protein: CASSPTGVRTYEQYF.

This sequence joins TRBV5-1 and TRBJ2-2; the TCRdb call, TRBD1, lacks DNA for checking. The V gene's germline CDR1 is SGHRS and CDR2 YFSETQ. This CDR3 has 14 residues. CDR3 protein: CASSLTGETGELFF.

The rearrangement joins TRBV15 to TRBJ2-3. The length of the CDR3 is 12 residues. Germline CDR1 is LNHNV and CDR2 is YYDKDF (reference sequence). This CDR3 is CATSKGPDTQYF.

V usage is TRBV19 and J usage is TRBJ1-5. The CDR3 is 12 residues long. The germline gives CDR1 LNHDA, CDR2 SQIVND (reference sequence). CDR3 residues: CASSFGGQPQHF.

This rearrangement joins TRBV5-1 to TRBJ1-4; lacking DNA, the TRBD1 call made by TCRdb goes unchecked. The CDR3 spans 14 residues. The germline V gene encodes CDR1 SGHRS and CDR2 YFSETQ. CDR3 residues: CASSQGQLNEKLFF.

The chain combines TRBV19 with TRBJ2-1; TCRdb picks TRBD2, but there is no DNA to check that call. CDR3 length: 13 amino acids. Germline loops: CDR1 LNHDA, CDR2 SQIVND (reference sequence). The CDR3 region is CASSQTRYNEQFF.

This rearrangement joins TRBV6-1 to TRBJ1-1; absent DNA, TCRdb's TRBD1 call cannot be checked. This CDR3 spans 15 amino acids. Germline V gene data show CDR1 as MNHNS and CDR2 as SASEGT. This CDR3 reads CASRTGTGENTEAFF.

V and J are TRBV24-1 and TRBJ2-1; TCRdb lists TRBD1, though no DNA is available to test this call. The V gene's germline CDR1 is KGHDR and CDR2 SFDVKD. This CDR3 has 16 amino acids. The CDR3 spells CATSEPTGSPYNEQFF.

The chain joins TRBV6-5 to TRBJ1-3. The CDR3 is made up of 16 amino acids. Germline CDR1 and CDR2: MNHEY and SVGAGI. The chain's CDR3 is CASSYSADDTGNTIYF.

The V gene is TRBV9, the J gene TRBJ1-2; without DNA, the TCRdb call of TRBD1 cannot be checked. The germline CDR1 and CDR2 sequences are SGDLS and YYNGEE. There are 15 residues in the CDR3. The CDR3 here is CASSEGTGQTYGYTF.

The rearrangement joins TRBV5-1 to TRBJ2-2; the TCRdb call, TRBD1, lacks DNA for checking. Germline values: CDR1 SGHRS, CDR2 YFSETQ. The CDR3 covers 15 residues. The CDR3 sequence: CASSLAGGNAGELFF.